Shown below are 8 T cell receptor beta chains from a single sample sequenced in a study of blood T cell repertoires in COVID-19. Sequencing was performed with immunoSEQ multiplex PCR; in TCRdb, only in-frame clones are kept and a portion is missing. The sample carries fewer than 150,000 clones, about 86% recorded once. Source material: peripheral blood. These receptor sequences come from a woman between 50 and 59 years old with acute or convalescent COVID-19.

Turning to this clone: One junction end disagrees with the germline gene, perhaps due to a read error. The V call is TRBV29-1, the J call TRBJ2-6; 8 bases agree with TRBD1. Germline V gives CDR1 SQVTM, CDR2 ANQGSEA. CDR3 length: 16 residues. CDR3 in DNA: TGCAGCGTTCAAGACAGGGGCCAATCTGGGGCCAACGTCCTGACTTTC. This codes for CSVQDRGQSGANVLTF. Using reference TRBV29-1 and TRBJ2-6 for the parts outside the CDR3, the full variable domain is SAVISQKPSRDICQRGTSLTIQCQVDSQVTMMFWYRQQPGQSLTLIATANQGSEATYESGFVIDKFPISRPNLTFSTLTVSNMSPEDSSIYLCSVQDRGQSGANVLTFGAGSRLTVL.

The chain uses TRBV25-1 and TRBJ2-4, with D perhaps matching TRBD1 (5 bases). Germline CDR1 and CDR2: MGHDK and SYGVNS. This CDR3 comprises 18 residues. V was clipped by 0 bases and J by 3 bases, with 18 bases between them. The CDR3: CASSEYSQGSYVKNIQYF. In DNA, the CDR3 is TGTGCCAGCAGTGAATATAGCCAGGGTAGTTATGTCAAAAACATTCAGTACTTC.

The V and J genes are TRBV24-1 and TRBJ1-4; D perhaps matches TRBD1 (5 bases). The germline CDR1 and CDR2 sequences are KGHDR and SFDVKD. Trimming left V 4 bases short and J 2 bases short, with 13 bases between. There are 16 residues in the CDR3. The CDR3 spells CATSDPRVTTNEKLFF. The DNA of the CDR3 is TGTGCCACCAGTGACCCCAGGGTGACGACTAATGAAAAACTGTTTTTT.

This chain connects TRBV5-1 to TRBJ2-1; 7 nucleotides align to TRBD1. V trimming: 4 bases; J trimming: 3 bases; junction bases outside the gene matches: 4. CDR3 length: 14 amino acids. Germline V lookup: CDR1 SGHRS, CDR2 YFSETQ. The CDR3 nucleotides read TGCGCCAGCAGCACGGGACAGAACTACAATGAGCAGTTCTTC. Translation: CASSTGQNYNEQFF.

The gene calls are TRBV12-3 or TRBV12-4 and TRBJ1-2; D unresolved. V lost 6 bases to trimming and J lost 4 bases, with 12 bases between them. The CDR3 totals 13 residues. This CDR3 is CASSFIDTYGYTF. The CDR3 DNA follows: TGTGCCAGCAGCTTTATTGACACCTATGGCTACACCTTC.

The J gene is TRBJ1-1, the V gene TRBV30, with D possibly TRBD1 on 5 matching bases. Germline CDR1 and CDR2: GTSNPN and SVGIG (reference sequence). Trimming removed 5 bases from V and 5 bases from J, with 15 bases in between. This CDR3 comprises 13 residues. The CDR3 DNA sequence: TGTGCCTGGTTCAGGGTCCCCTGGACTGAAGCTTTCTTT. Translating gives CAWFRVPWTEAFF. Based on the CDR3 plus reference TRBV30 and TRBJ1-1, the full variable domain is SQTIHQWPATLVQPVGSPLSLECTVEGTSNPNLYWYRQAAGRGLQLLFYSVGIGQISSEVPQNLSASRPQDRQFILSSKKLLLSDSGFYLCAWFRVPWTEAFFGQGTRLTVV.

The V call is TRBV19, the J call TRBJ1-3; 7 positions match TRBD1. V lost 5 bases to trimming and J lost 3 bases; unmatched junction nucleotides: 4. The CDR3 has 14 amino acids. CDR1 and CDR2 (germline): LNHDA, SQIVND (reference sequence). In DNA form, the CDR3 reads TGTGCCAGTAGTGGGGACAGTTATGGAAACACCATATATTTT. It encodes CASSGDSYGNTIYF. Supplemented by reference TRBV19 and TRBJ1-3, the full variable domain reads DGGITQSPKYLFRKEGQNVTLSCEQNLNHDAMYWYRQDPGQGLRLIYYSQIVNDFQKGDIAEGYSVSREKKESFPLTVTSAQKNPTAFYLCASSGDSYGNTIYFGEGSWLTVV.

The rearrangement joins TRBV19 to TRBJ1-5; 7 bases line up with TRBD1. The CDR3 has 16 amino acids. Germline CDR1 reads LNHDA; CDR2 reads SQIVND (reference sequence). The ends lost 5 bases at V and 3 bases at J; junction bases unmatched: 10. The CDR3 coding sequence is TGTGCCAGTAGTGTGACAAACAGGGGACCCAATCAGCCCCAGCATTTT. Amino acid sequence: CASSVTNRGPNQPQHF.